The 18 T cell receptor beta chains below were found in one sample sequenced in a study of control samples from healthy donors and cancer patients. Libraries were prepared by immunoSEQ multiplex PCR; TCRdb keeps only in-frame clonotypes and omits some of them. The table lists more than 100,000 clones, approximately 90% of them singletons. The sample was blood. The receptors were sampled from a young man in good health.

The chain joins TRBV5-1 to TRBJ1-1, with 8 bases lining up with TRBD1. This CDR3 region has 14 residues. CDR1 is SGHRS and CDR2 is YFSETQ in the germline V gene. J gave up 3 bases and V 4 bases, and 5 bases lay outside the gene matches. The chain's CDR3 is CASSAQGGDTEAFF. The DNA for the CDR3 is TGCGCCAGCAGCGCACAGGGGGGAGACACTGAAGCTTTCTTT.

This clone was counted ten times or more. Here the CDR3 reads CATSTYDGEAGNTIYF. CDR3 DNA: TGTGCCACCAGCACGTATGACGGGGAGGCCGGAAACACCATATATTTT. The gene calls are TRBV15 and TRBJ1-3; D ambiguous. Germline V lookup: CDR1 LNHNV, CDR2 YYDKDF (reference sequence). This CDR3 spans 16 amino acids. Trimming removed 4 bases at V and 4 bases at J, with 17 bases between. Drawing the rest from reference TRBV15 and TRBJ1-3, the complete variable domain is DAMVIQNPRYQVTQFGKPVTLSCSQTLNHNVMYWYQQKSSQAPKLLFHYYDKDFNNEADTPDNFQSRRPNTSFCFLDIRSPGLGDTAMYLCATSTYDGEAGNTIYFGEGSWLTVV.

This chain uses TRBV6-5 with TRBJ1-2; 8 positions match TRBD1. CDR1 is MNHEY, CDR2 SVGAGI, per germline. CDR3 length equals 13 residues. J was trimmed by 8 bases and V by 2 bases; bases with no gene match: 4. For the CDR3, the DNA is TGTGCCAGCAGTTACGAACAGGGGGACGGCTACACCTTC. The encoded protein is CASSYEQGDGYTF.

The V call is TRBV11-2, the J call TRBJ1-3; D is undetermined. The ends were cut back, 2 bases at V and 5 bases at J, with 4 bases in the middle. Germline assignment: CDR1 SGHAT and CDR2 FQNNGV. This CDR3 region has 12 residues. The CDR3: CASSLPRNTIYF. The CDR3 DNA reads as TGTGCCAGCAGCTTACCGCGAAACACCATATATTTT.

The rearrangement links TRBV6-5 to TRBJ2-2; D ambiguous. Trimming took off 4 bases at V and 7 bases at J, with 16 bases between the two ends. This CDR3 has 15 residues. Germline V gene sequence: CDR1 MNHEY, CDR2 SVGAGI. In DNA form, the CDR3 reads TGTGCCAGCAGTTTAGCCGTGGCAGGCTTCGGGGAGCTGTTTTTT. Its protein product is CASSLAVAGFGELFF.

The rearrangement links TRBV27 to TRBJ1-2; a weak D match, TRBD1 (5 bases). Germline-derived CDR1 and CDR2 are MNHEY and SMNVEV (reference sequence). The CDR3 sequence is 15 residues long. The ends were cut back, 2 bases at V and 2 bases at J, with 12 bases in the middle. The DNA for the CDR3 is TGTGCCAGCAGTTTAAAGTGGAAGGGGAACTATGGCTACACCTTC. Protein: CASSLKWKGNYGYTF.

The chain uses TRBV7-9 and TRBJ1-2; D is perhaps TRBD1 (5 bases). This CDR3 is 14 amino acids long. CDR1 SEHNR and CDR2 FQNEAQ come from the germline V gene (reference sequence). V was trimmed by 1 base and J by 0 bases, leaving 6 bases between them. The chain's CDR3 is CASSLGGANYGYTF. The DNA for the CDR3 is TGTGCCAGCAGCTTAGGAGGGGCTAACTATGGCTACACCTTC.

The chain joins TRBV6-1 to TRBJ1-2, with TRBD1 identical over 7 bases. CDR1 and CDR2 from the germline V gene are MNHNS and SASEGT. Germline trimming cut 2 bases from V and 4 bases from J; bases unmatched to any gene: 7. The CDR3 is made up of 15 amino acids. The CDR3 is CASSEPGGWGYGYTF. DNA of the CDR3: TGTGCCAGCAGTGAACCAGGGGGATGGGGCTATGGCTACACCTTC.

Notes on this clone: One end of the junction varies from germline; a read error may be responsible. Written as DNA, the CDR3 is TGTGCCAGCAGCGGAGGCAGCGGGACCTACAATGGGCAGTTCTTC. Amino acid sequence: CASSGGSGTYNGQFF. This chain joins TRBV9 and TRBJ2-1; 7 bases align to TRBD2. The germline V gene has CDR1 SGDLS and CDR2 YYNGEE. This CDR3 comprises 15 residues.

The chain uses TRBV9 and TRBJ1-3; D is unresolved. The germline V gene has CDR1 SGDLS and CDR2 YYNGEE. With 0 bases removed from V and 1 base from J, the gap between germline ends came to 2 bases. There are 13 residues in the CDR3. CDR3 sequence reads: CASSVASGNTIYF. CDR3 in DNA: TGTGCCAGCAGCGTAGCTTCTGGAAACACCATATATTTT.

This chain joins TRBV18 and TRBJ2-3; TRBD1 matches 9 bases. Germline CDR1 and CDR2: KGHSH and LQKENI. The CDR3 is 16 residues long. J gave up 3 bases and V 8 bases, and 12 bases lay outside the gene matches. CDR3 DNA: TGTGCCAGCCCCGAATCCCGGACAGGGGAAACAGATACGCAGTATTTT. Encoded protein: CASPESRTGETDTQYF.

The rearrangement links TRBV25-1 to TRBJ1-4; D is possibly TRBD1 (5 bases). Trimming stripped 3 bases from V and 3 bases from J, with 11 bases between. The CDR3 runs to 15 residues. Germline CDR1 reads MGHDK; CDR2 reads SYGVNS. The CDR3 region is CASSERGAANEKLFF. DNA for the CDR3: TGTGCCAGCAGTGAGCGGGGCGCAGCTAATGAAAAACTGTTTTTT. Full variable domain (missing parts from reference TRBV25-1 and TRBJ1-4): EADIYQTPRYLVIGTGKKITLECSQTMGHDKMYWYQQDPGMELHLIHYSYGVNSTEKGDLSSESTVSRIRTEHFPLTLESARPSHTSQYLCASSERGAANEKLFFGSGTQLSVL.

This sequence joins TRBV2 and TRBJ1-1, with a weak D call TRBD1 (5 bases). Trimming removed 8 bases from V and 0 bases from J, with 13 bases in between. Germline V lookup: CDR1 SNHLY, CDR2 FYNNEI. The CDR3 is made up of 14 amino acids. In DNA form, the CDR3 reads TGTGCCAGCCCCCTAACAGGAATGAACACTGAAGCTTTCTTT. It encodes CASPLTGMNTEAFF.

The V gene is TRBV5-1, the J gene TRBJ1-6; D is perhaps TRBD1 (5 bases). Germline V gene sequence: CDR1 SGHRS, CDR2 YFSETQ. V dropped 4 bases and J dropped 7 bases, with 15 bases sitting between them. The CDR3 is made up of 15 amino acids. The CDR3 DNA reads TGCGCCAGCAGCCGCGATGGGGCAGCCAATTCACCCCTCCACTTT. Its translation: CASSRDGAANSPLHF. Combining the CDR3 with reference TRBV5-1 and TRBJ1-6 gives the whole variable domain KAGVTQTPRYLIKTRGQQVTLSCSPISGHRSVSWYQQTPGQGLQFLFEYFSETQRNKGNFPGRFSGRQFSNSRSEMNVSTLELGDSALYLCASSRDGAANSPLHFGNGTRLTVT.

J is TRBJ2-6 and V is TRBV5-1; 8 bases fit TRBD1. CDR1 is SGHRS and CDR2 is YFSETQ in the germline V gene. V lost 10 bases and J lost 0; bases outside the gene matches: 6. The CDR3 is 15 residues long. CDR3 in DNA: TGCGCCTCTTCAGGGGGCCTCTCTGGGGCCAACGTCCTGACTTTC. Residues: CASSGGLSGANVLTF.

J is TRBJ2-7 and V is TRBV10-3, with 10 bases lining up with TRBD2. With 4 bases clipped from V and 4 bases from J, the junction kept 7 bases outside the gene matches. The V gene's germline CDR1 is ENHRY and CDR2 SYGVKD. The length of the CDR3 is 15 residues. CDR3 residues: CAISVVAGGSYEQYF. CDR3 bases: TGTGCCATCAGTGTGGTAGCGGGGGGATCTTACGAGCAGTACTTC.

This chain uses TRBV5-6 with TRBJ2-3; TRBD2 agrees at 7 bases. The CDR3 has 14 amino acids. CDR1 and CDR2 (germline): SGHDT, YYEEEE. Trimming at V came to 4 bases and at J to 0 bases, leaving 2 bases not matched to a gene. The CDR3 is CASSLGGSTDTQYF. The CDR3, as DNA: TGTGCCAGCAGCCTCGGGGGGAGCACAGATACGCAGTATTTT. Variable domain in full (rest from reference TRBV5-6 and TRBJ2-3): DAGVTQSPTHLIKTRGQQVTLRCSPKSGHDTVSWYQQALGQGPQFIFQYYEEEERQRGNFPDRFSGHQFPNYSSELNVNALLLGDSALYLCASSLGGSTDTQYFGPGTRLTVL.

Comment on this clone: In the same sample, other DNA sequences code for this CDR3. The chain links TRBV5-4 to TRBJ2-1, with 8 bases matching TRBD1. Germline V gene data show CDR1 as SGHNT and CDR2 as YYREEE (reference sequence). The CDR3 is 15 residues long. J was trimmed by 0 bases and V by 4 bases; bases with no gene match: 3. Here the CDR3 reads CASSPTGDSYNEQFF. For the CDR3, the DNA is TGTGCCAGCAGCCCGACAGGGGACTCCTACAATGAGCAGTTCTTC.